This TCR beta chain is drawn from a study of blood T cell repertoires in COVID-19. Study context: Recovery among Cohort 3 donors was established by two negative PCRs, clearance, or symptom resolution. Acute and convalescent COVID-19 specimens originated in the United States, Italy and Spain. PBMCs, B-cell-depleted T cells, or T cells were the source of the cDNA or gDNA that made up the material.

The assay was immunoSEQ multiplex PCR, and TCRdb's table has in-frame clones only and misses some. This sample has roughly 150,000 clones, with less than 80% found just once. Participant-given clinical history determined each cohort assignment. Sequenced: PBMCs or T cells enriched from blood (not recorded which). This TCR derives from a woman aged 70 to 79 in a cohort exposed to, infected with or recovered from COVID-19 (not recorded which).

CDR3 sequence reads: CASSPLPKNTGELFF. The CDR3 nucleotides read TGTGCCAGCAGCCCCCTACCTAAGAACACCGGGGAGCTGTTTTTT. The genes are TRBV4-2 and TRBJ2-2; D remains ambiguous. The CDR3 covers 15 residues. CDR1 and CDR2 (germline): LGHNA, YNFKEQ. Trimming took 4 bases from V and 1 from J, leaving 10 bases between them.